The sequence of this T cell receptor (beta chain) was determined in a study of blood T cell repertoires in COVID-19. Study summary: PBMCs, B-cell-depleted T cells, or T cells provided the cDNA or gDNA that made up the material.

In the authors' methods: Amplification of reference gene primers was used by the study to estimate nucleated cell counts. TCRdb keeps only in-frame clones here, not all; method: immunoSEQ multiplex PCR. V and J calls and clone size are those listed in that table; D and trimming were worked out from the DNA. The profile shows 90,000 to 120,000 clones, roughly four fifths of them singletons. V was trimmed by 5 bases and J by 2 bases, leaving 13 bases between them. CDR1 is MNHEY and CDR2 is SVGAGI in the germline V gene. The CDR3 sequence is 14 residues long. The sample taken for sequencing was peripheral blood. The chain combines TRBV6-5 with TRBJ2-7; possibly TRBD1 for D (5 bases). The receptor was derived from a man between 60 and 75 years old with acute or convalescent COVID-19. The CDR3 sequence: CASSPRQLTYEQYF. CDR3 sequence (DNA): TGTGCCAGCAGTCCAAGACAGCTGACCTACGAGCAGTACTTC.